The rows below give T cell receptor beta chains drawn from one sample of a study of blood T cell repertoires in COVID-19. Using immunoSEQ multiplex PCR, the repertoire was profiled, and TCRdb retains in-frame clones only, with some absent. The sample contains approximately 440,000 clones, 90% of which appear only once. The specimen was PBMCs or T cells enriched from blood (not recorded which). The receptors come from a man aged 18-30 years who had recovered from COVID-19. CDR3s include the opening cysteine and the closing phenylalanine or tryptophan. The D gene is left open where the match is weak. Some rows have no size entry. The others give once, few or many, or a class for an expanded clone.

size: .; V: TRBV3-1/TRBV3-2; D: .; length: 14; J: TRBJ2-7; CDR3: CASSRGLSTYEQYF; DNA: TGTGCCAGCAGCCGCGGACTCTCGACCTACGAGCAGTACTTC
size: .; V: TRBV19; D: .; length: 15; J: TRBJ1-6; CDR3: CASTAQGGLSSPLHF; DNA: TGTGCCAGTACAGCACAGGGAGGGCTATCTTCACCCCTCCACTTT
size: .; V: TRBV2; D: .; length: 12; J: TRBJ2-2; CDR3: CASRRLGGELFF; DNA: TGTGCCAGCAGGAGACTGGGCGGGGAGCTGTTTTTT
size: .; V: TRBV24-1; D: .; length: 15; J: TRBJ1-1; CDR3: CATSDTPGESAEAFF; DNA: TGTGCCACCAGTGATACTCCAGGGGAATCGGCTGAAGCTTTCTTT
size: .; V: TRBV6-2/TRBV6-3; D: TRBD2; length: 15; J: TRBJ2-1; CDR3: CASSRAQREFNEQFF; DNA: TGTGCCAGCAGTCGGGCTCAGCGGGAGTTTAATGAGCAGTTCTTC
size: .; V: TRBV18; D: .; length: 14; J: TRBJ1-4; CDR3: CASSPAGGNEKLFF; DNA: TGTGCCAGCTCACCAGCCGGGGGGAACGAAAAACTGTTTTTT
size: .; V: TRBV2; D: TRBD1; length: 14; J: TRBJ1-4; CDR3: CASSGSTGVVKLFF; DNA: TGTGCCAGCAGTGGATCGACAGGGGTGGTAAAACTGTTTTTT
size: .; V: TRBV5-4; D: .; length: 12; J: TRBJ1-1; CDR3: CASSTQNTEAFF; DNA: TGTGCCAGCAGTACACAGAACACTGAAGCTTTCTTT
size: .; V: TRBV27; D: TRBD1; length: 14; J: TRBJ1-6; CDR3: CASTVGTGNSPLHF; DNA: TGTGCCAGCACCGTCGGGACAGGGAATTCACCCCTCCACTTT
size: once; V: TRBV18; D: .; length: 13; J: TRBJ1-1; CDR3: CASSPNGNTEAFF; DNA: TGTGCCAGCTCACCGAACGGTAACACTGAAGCTTTCTTT
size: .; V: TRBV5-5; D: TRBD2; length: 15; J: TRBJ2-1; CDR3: CASSLQPRLADEQFF; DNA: TGTGCCAGCAGCTTGCAGCCGCGACTAGCCGATGAGCAGTTCTTC
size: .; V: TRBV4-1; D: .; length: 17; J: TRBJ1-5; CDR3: CASREVGGIISNQPQHF; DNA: TGCGCCAGCCGCGAGGTGGGAGGGATCATCAGCAATCAGCCCCAGCATTTT
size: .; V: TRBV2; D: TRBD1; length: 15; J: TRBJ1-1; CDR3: CASSDEGARNTEAFF; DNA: TGTGCCAGCAGTGATGAGGGGGCGCGGAACACTGAAGCTTTCTTT
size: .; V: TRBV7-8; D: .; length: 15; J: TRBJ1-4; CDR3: CASSPYAGANEKLFF; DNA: TGTGCCAGCAGCCCATATGCGGGGGCTAATGAAAAACTGTTTTTT
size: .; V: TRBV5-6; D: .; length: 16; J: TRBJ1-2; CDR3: CASSLDEGFGNYGYTF; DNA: TGTGCCAGCAGCTTGGATGAGGGATTCGGGAACTATGGCTACACCTTC
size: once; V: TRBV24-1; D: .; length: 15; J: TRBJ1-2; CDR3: CATSGQDSQSYGYTF; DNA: TGTGCCACCAGTGGTCAGGACAGTCAATCCTATGGCTACACCTTC
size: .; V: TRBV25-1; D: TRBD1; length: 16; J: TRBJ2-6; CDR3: CASSNPTGVGANVLTF; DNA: TGTGCCAGCAGTAACCCGACAGGGGTTGGGGCCAACGTCCTGACTTTC
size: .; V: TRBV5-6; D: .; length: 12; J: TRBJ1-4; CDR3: CASSRPYEKLFF; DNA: TGTGCCAGCAGCCGTCCTTATGAAAAACTGTTTTTT
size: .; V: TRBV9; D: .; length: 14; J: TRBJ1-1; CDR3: CASSPEGRNTEAFF; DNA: TGTGCCAGCAGTCCAGAGGGTCGGAACACTGAAGCTTTCTTT
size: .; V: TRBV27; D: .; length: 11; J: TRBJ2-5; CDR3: CASSSAGTQYF; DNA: TGTGCCAGCAGTTCGGCAGGGACCCAGTACTTC
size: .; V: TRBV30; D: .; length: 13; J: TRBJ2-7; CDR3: CAWSVQNRYEQYF; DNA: TGTGCCTGGAGTGTACAGAACCGCTACGAGCAGTACTTC
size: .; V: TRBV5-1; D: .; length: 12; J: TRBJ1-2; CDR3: CASSTANYGYTF; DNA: TGCGCCAGCAGCACAGCAAACTATGGCTACACCTTC
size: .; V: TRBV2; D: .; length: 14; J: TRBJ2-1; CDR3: CASSESAGFNEQFF; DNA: TGTGCCAGCAGTGAATCCGCAGGGTTCAATGAGCAGTTCTTC
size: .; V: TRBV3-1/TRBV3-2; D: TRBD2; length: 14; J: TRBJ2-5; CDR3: CASSSTSGKETQYF; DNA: TGTGCCAGCAGTTCGACTAGCGGGAAAGAGACCCAGTACTTC
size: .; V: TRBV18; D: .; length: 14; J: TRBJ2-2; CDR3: CASSLGRDTGELFF; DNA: TGTGCCAGCTCACTTGGTCGGGACACCGGGGAGCTGTTTTTT
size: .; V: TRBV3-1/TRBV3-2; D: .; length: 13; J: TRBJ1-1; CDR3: CASSQTWSTEAFF; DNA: TGTGCCAGCAGCCAGACCTGGAGCACTGAAGCTTTCTTT
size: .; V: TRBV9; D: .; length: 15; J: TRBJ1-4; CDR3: CASSVAPGALEKLFF; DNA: TGTGCCAGCAGCGTAGCTCCAGGGGCCCTTGAAAAACTGTTTTTT
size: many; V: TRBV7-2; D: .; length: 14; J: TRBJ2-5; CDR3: CASSVTGREETQYF; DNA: TGTGCCAGCAGCGTTACAGGGAGGGAAGAGACCCAGTACTTC
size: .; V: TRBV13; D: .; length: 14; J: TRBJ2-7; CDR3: CASSLTQGPYEQYF; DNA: TGTGCCAGCAGCTTAACACAGGGACCCTACGAGCAGTACTTC
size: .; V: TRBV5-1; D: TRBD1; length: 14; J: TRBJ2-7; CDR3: CASSATGTGAEQYF; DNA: TGCGCCAGCAGCGCAACCGGGACAGGGGCCGAGCAGTACTTC
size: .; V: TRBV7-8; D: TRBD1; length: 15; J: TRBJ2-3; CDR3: CASSFPGQGTDTQYF; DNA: TGTGCCAGCAGCTTTCCGGGACAGGGCACAGATACGCAGTATTTT
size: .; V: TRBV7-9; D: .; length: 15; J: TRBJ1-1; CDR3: CASSLAWPKNTEAFF; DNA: TGTGCCAGCAGCTTAGCATGGCCGAAGAACACTGAAGCTTTCTTT
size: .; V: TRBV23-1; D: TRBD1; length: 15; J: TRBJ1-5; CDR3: CASNRDRGHNQPQHF; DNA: TGCGCCAGCAACCGGGACAGGGGTCACAATCAGCCCCAGCATTTT
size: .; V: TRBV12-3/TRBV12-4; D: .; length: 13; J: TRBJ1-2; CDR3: CASSLEFFYGYTF; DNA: TGTGCCAGCAGTCTGGAGTTTTTCTATGGCTACACCTTC
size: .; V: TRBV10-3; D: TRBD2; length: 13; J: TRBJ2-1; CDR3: CAIRLAGGNEQFF; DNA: TGTGCCATCCGACTAGCGGGAGGCAATGAGCAGTTCTTC
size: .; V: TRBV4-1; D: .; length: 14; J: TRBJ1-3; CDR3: CASRDSGIGNTIYF; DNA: TGCGCCAGCAGAGATTCAGGGATTGGAAACACCATATATTTT
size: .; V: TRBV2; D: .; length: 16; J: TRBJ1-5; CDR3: CASSEALREVYQPQHF; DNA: TGTGCCAGCAGTGAAGCTCTCCGGGAGGTATATCAGCCCCAGCATTTT
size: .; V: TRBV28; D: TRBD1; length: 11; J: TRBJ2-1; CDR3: CASSSRGRQFF; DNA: TGTGCCAGCAGTTCCAGGGGGAGGCAGTTCTTC
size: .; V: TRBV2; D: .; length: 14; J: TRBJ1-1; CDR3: CASTILQGAAEAFF; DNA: TGTGCCAGCACGATCTTACAGGGAGCGGCTGAAGCTTTCTTT
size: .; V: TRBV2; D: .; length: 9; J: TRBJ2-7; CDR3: CATDYEQYF; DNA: TGTGCCACAGACTACGAGCAGTACTTC
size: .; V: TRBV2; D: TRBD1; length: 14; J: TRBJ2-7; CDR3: CASSADRGLYEQYF; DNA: TGTGCCAGCAGCGCCGACAGGGGGCTGTACGAGCAGTACTTC